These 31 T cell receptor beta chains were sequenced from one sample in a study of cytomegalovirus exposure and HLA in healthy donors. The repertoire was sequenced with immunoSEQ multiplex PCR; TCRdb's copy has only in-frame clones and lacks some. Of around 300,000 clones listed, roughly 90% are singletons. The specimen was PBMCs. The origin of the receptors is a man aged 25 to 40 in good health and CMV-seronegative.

CDR3 protein: CASSTRQASSYEQYF. Here the CDR3 DNA reads TGTGCCAGTAGTACCCGACAGGCCTCCTCCTACGAGCAGTACTTC. V gene TRBV19 combines with J gene TRBJ2-7; TRBD1 might be the D (6 bases). V was shortened by 4 bases and J by 0 bases, with 13 bases between the two germline ends. CDR3 length equals 15 residues. Germline V gives CDR1 LNHDA, CDR2 SQIVND (reference sequence).

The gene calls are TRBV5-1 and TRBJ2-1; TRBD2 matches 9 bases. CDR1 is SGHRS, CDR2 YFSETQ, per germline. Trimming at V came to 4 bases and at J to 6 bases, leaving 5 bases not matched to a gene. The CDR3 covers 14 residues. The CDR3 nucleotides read TGCGCCAGCAGCACCGGGACTAGCCCCAATGAGCAGTTCTTC. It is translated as CASSTGTSPNEQFF.

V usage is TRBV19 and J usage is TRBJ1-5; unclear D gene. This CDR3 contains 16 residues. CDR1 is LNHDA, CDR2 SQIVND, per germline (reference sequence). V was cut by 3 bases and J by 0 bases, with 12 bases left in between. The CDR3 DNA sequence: TGTGCCAGTAGTATCTTGTTCAGATATAGCAATCAGCCCCAGCATTTT. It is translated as CASSILFRYSNQPQHF.

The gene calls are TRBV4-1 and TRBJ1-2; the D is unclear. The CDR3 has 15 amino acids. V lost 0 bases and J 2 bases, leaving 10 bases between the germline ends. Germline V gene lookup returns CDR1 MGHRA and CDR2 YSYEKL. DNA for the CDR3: TGCGCCAGCAGCCAAGAGCACAGAATAAACTATGGCTACACCTTC. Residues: CASSQEHRINYGYTF.

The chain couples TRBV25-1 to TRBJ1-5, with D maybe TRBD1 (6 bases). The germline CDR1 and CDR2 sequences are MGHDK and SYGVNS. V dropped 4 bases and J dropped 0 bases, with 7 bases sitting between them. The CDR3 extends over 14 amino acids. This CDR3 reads CASSVDSSNQPQHF. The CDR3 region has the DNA TGTGCCAGCAGTGTGGACAGTAGCAATCAGCCCCAGCATTTT.

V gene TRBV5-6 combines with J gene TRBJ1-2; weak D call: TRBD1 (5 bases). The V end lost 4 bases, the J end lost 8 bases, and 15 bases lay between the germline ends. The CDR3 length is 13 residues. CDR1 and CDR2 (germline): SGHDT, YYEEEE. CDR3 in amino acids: CASSSGTAWGYTF. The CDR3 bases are TGTGCCAGCAGCAGCGGGACGGCTTGGGGCTACACCTTC. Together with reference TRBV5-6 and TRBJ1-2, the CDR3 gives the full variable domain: DAGVTQSPTHLIKTRGQQVTLRCSPKSGHDTVSWYQQALGQGPQFIFQYYEEEERQRGNFPDRFSGHQFPNYSSELNVNALLLGDSALYLCASSSGTAWGYTFGSGTRLTVV.

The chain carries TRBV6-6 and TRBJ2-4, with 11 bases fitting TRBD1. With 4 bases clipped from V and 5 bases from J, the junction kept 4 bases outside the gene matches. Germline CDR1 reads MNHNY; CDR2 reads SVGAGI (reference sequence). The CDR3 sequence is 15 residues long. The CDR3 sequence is CASSSPGQGENIQYF. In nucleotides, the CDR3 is TGTGCCAGCAGTTCCCCGGGACAGGGGGAAAACATTCAGTACTTC.

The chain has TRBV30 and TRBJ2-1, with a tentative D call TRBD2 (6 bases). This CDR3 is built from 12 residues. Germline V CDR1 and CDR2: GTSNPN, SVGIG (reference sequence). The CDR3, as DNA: TGTGGTTTAGCGGATACCTACAATGAGCAGTTCTTC. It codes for CGLADTYNEQFF. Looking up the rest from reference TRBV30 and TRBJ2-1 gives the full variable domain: SQTIHQWPATLVQPVGSPLSLECTVEGTSNPNLYWYRQAAGRGLQLLFYSVGIGQISSEVPQNLSASRPQDRQFILSSKKLLLSDSGFYLCGLADTYNEQFFGPGTRLTVL.

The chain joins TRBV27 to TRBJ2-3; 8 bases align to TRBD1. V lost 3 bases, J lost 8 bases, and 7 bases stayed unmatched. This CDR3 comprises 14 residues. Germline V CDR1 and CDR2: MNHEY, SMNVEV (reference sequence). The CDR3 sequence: CASSFIQGAVTQYF. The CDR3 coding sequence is TGTGCCAGCAGTTTTATTCAGGGGGCTGTTACGCAGTATTTT.

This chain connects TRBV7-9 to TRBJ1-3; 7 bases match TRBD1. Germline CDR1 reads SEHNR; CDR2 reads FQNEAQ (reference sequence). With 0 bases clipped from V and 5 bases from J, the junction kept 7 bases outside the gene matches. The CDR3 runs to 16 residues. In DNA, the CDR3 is TGTGCCAGCAGCTTAGCGCTAATGGGACAGAGAAACACCATATATTTT. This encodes CASSLALMGQRNTIYF.

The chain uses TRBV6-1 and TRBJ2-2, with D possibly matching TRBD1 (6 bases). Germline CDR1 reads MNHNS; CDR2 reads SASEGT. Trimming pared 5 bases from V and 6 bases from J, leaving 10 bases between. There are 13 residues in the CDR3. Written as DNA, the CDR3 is TGTGCCAGCAGTAAGCAGGGGTCCGGGGAGCTGTTTTTT. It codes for CASSKQGSGELFF.

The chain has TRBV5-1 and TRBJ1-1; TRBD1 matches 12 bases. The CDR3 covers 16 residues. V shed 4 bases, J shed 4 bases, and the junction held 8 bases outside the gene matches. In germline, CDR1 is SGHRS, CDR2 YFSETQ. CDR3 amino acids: CASSRGQGARSTEAFF. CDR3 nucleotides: TGCGCCAGCAGCAGGGGACAGGGGGCGCGGAGCACTGAAGCTTTCTTT. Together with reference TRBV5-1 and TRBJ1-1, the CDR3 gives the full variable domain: KAGVTQTPRYLIKTRGQQVTLSCSPISGHRSVSWYQQTPGQGLQFLFEYFSETQRNKGNFPGRFSGRQFSNSRSEMNVSTLELGDSALYLCASSRGQGARSTEAFFGQGTRLTVV.

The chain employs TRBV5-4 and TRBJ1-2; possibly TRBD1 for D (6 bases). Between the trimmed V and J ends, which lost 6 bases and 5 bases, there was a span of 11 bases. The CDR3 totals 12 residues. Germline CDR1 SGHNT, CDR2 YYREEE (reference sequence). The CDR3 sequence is CASTTGQYGYTF. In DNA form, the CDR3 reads TGTGCCAGCACCACCGGACAGTATGGCTACACCTTC.

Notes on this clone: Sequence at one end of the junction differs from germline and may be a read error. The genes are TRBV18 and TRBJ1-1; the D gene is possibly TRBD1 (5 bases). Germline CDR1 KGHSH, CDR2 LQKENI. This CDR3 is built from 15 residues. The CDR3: CASSPPPDTNTEAFF. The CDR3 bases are TGTGCCAGCTCTCCACCCCCGGACACCAACACTGAAGCTTTCTTT.

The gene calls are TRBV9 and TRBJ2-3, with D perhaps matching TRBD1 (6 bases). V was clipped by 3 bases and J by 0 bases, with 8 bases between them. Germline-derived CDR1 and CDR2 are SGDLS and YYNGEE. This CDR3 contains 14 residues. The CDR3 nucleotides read TGTGCCAGCAGCGAAACAGGGAGCACAGATACGCAGTATTTT. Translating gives CASSETGSTDTQYF.

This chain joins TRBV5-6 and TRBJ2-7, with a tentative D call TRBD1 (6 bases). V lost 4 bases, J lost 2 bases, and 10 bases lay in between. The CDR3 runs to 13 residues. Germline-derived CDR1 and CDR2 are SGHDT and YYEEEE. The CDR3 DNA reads TGTGCCAGCAGCAAGGACAGAGCCTACGAGCAGTACTTC. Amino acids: CASSKDRAYEQYF. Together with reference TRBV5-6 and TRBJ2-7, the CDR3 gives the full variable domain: DAGVTQSPTHLIKTRGQQVTLRCSPKSGHDTVSWYQQALGQGPQFIFQYYEEEERQRGNFPDRFSGHQFPNYSSELNVNALLLGDSALYLCASSKDRAYEQYFGPGTRLTVT.

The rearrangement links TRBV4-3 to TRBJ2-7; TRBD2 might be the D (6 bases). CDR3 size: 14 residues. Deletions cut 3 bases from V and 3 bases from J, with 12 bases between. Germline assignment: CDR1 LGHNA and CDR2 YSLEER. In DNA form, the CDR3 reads TGCGCCAGCAGCCAGGACTACACGGGCTACGAGCAGTACTTC. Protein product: CASSQDYTGYEQYF.

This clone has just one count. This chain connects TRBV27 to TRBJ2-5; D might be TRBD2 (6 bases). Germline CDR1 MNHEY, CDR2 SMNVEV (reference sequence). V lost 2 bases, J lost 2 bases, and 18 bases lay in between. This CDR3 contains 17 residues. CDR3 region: CASSLLTPDGTQETQYF. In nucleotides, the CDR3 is TGTGCCAGCAGTTTACTCACCCCCGACGGGACTCAAGAGACCCAGTACTTC.

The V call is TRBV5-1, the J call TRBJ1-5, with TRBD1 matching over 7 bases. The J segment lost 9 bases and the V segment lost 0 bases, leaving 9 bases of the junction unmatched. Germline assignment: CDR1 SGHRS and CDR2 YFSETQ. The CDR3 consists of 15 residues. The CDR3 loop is CASSLGETGLGPQHF. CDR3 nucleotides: TGCGCCAGCAGCTTGGGAGAGACAGGGTTGGGGCCCCAGCATTTT. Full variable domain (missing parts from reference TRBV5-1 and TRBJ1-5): KAGVTQTPRYLIKTRGQQVTLSCSPISGHRSVSWYQQTPGQGLQFLFEYFSETQRNKGNFPGRFSGRQFSNSRSEMNVSTLELGDSALYLCASSLGETGLGPQHFGDGTRLSIL.

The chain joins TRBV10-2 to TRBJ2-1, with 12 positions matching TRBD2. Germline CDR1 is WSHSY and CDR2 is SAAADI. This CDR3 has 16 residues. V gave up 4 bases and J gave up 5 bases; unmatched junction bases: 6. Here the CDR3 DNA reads TGCGCCAGCAGTGTAACTAGCGGGGGGATCAACAATGAGCAGTTCTTC. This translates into CASSVTSGGINNEQFF.

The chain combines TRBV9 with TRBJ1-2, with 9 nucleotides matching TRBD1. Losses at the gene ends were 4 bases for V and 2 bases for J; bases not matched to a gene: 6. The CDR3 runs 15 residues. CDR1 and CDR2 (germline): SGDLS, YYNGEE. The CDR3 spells CASSQTGGDNYGYTF. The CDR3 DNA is TGTGCCAGCAGCCAAACAGGGGGCGACAACTATGGCTACACCTTC.

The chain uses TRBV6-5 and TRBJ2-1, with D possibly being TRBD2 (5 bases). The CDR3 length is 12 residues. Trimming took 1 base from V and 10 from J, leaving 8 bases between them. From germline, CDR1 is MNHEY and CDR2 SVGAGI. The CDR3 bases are TGTGCCAGCAGTTACTTCCGAGGGGAGCAGTTCTTC. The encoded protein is CASSYFRGEQFF.

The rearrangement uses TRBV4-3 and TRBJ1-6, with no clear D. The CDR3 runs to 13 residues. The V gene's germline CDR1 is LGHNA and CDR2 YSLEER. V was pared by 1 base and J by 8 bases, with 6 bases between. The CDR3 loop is CASSQGAYSPLHF. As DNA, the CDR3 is TGCGCCAGCAGCCAAGGGGCGTATTCACCCCTCCACTTT.

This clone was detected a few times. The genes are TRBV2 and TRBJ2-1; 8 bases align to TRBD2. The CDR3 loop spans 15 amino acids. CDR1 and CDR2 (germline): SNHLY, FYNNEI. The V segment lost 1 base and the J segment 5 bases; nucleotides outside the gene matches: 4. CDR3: CASSEEAGGNNEQFF. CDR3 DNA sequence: TGTGCCAGCAGTGAAGAGGCGGGGGGCAACAATGAGCAGTTCTTC.

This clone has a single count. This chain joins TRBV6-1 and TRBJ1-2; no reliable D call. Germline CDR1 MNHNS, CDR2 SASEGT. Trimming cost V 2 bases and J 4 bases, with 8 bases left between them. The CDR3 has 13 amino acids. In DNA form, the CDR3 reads TGTGCCAGCAGTGAAAAACTAGCCTATGGCTACACCTTC. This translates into CASSEKLAYGYTF.

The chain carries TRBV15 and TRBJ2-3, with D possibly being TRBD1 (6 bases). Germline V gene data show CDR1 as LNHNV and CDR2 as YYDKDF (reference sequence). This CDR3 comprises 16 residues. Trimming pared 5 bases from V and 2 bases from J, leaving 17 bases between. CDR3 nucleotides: TGTGCCACCAGCGAGGAAGTGGGGGCCAACACAGATACGCAGTATTTT. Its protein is CATSEEVGANTDTQYF.

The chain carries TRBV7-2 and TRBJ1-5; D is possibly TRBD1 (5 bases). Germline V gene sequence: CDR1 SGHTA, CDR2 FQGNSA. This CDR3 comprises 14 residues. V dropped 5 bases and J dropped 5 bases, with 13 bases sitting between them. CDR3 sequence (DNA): TGTGCCAGCAGCGAAAGCGCGGGGGATCAGCCCCAGCATTTT. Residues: CASSESAGDQPQHF.

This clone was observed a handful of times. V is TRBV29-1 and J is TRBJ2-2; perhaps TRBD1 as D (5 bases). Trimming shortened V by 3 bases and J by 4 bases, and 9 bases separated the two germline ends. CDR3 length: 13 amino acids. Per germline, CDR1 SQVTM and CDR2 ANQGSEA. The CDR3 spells CSVDRASTGELFF. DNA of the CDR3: TGCAGCGTTGACAGGGCCAGCACCGGGGAGCTGTTTTTT.

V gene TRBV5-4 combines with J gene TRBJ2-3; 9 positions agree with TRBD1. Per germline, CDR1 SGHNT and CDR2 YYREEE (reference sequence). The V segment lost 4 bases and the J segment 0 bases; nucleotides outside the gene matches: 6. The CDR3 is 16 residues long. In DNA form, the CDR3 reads TGTGCCAGCAGCGTACGACAGGGGGGTAGCACAGATACGCAGTATTTT. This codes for CASSVRQGGSTDTQYF.

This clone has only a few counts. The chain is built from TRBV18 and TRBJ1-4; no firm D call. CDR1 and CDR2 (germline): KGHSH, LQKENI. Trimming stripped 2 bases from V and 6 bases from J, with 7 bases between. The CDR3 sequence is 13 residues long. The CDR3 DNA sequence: TGTGCCAGCTCACCAAATCAGGATGAAAAACTGTTTTTT. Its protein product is CASSPNQDEKLFF.

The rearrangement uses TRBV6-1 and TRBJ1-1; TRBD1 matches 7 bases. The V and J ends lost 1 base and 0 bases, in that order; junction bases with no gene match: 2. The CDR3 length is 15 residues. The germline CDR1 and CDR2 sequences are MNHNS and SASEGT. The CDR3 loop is CASSEGGTVNTEAFF. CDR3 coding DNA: TGTGCCAGCAGTGAAGGGGGGACAGTGAACACTGAAGCTTTCTTT.